This T cell receptor beta chain appears in the sequencing data of a study of blood T cells in healthy people across ages. V was clipped by 2 bases and J by 0 bases; unmatched bases: 9. The CDR3 consists of 18 residues. The germline V gene has CDR1 DFQATT and CDR2 SNEGSKA (reference sequence). A J-beta primer mix and a sample-barcoded 5' primer were used in a second PCR of roughly 6 to 11 cycles. TCRdb re-analysed the 5' RACE reads in MiXCR, keeping a single row per CDR3 protein. The table has about 970,000 distinct CDR3 sequences, about 51% seen once. This clonotype was seen only a few times. This TCR was sampled from a woman in her fifties or sixties in good health. Input material: blood. This chain joins TRBV20-1 and TRBJ2-6; 8 nucleotides line up with TRBD1. The CDR3, as DNA: TGCAGTGCTAGAAAGACACAGGGGGGACCCTCTGGGGCCAACGTCCTGACTTTC. It codes for CSARKTQGGPSGANVLTF.